This TCR beta chain was identified in a study of response to subunit inactivated influenza vaccine. This CDR3 is 14 amino acids long. Germline V gene lookup returns CDR1 SEHNR and CDR2 FQNEAQ (reference sequence). Losses at the gene ends were 5 bases for V and 9 bases for J; bases not matched to a gene: 7. Regarding this clonotype: Its antigen is unknown.

TCRdb reprocessed the RT-PCR reads with MiXCR, giving one entry per CDR3 protein. The table has roughly 570,000 distinct CDR3 sequences, around 15% seen once; the top ten hold around 10%. General observations from the study: Authors suggested seasonal influenza vaccinations each recruit few new T cells.

This sample comprised PBMCs from blood, obtained about 12 days after vaccination. The rearrangement joins TRBV7-9 to TRBJ1-6, with 7 positions matching TRBD1. The source of this sequence is a man in his fifties or sixties who received an inactivated influenza vaccine. The CDR3 bases are TGTGCCAGCAGCCGACAGGGTGTTCCTTCACCCCTCCACTTT. It is translated as CASSRQGVPSPLHF.